This T cell receptor (beta chain) comes out of a study of human T cells and chemical hapten exposure. This clonotype has a handful of counts. The time point was: patch test 1, 2 weeks after DPC sensitization. Treatment given: therapeutic diphenylcyclopropenone sensitization with weekly scalp DPC. Blood, whole and unfractionated, served as the source for total RNA extraction. The CDR3 covers 14 residues. With V trimmed by 3 bases and J by 15 bases, 12 bases remained unmatched. Germline V lookup: CDR1 MGHRA, CDR2 YSYEKL. TCRdb ran MiXCR on the RACE reads and lists one entry per CDR3 protein. Here the sample spans about 34,000 distinct CDR3 sequences, around 6.8% being singletons.

The chain combines TRBV4-1 with TRBJ2-1; TRBD2 agrees at 9 bases. The source material was whole blood, sampled in connection with sensitization to the hapten diphenylcyclopropenone (DPC). This clonotype was obtained from a woman aged 30 to 39 with alopecia areata. Some clones in this sample may be carry-over from other donors' samples. CDR3 loop: CASSQLGPAGGVFF. DNA for the CDR3: TGCGCCAGCAGCCAGTTAGGTCCGGCGGGGGGGGTGTTCTTC.